The text below deals with one TCR beta chain. Its antigen is currently unknown. The sample originates from a study of T cell responses to AZD1222 COVID-19 vaccine. Study observations and caveats: Regions left unmutated in variants are reportedly the target of nearly half of spike-specific TCRs. White British people made up most donors, females outnumbered males, and clonal diversity was possibly underestimated. Dominant CD4 TCR responses targeted spike regions 160-218 and 743-854. Among those given AZD1222, only six were seropositive at baseline.

The repertoire was sequenced with immunoSEQ multiplex PCR; TCRdb's copy has only in-frame clones and lacks some. In the table there are roughly 150,000 clones, around 89% of which are singletons. The CDR3 is 15 residues long. Per the germline V gene, CDR1 is SNHLY and CDR2 is FYNNEI. V lost 7 bases to trimming and J lost 0 bases, with 12 bases between them. Material: peripheral blood, obtained on day 0 of AZD1222 vaccination. This sequence originates from an adult in good health. The V and J genes are TRBV2 and TRBJ1-4; no reliable D call. The CDR3 loop reads CASIDTPATNEKLFF. The CDR3, as DNA: TGTGCCAGCATTGACACACCTGCAACTAATGAAAAACTGTTTTTT.